Presented here are 7 T cell receptor beta chains from one specimen sequenced in a study of early T cells in non-severe SARS-CoV-2 infection. One entry per CDR3 protein, called by TCRdb with MiXCR from the 5' RACE reads. The table has 85,000 to 90,000 distinct CDR3 sequences, 14% to 15% seen once; the top ten hold approximately 0.5%. Sequencing input: whole blood. These receptors were taken from an adult who was a healthcare worker with PCR-confirmed SARS-CoV-2 infection or an uninfected control (not recorded which).

This clonotype has more than one count but fewer than ten. The V gene is TRBV12-3 or TRBV12-4, the J gene TRBJ2-2; possible D gene TRBD1, 6 bases. V lost 1 base and J lost 6, with 9 bases in between. The CDR3 sequence is 14 residues long. The CDR3 reads CASSLDRVPGELFF. CDR3 nucleotide sequence: TGTGCCAGCAGTTTAGACAGGGTCCCCGGGGAGCTGTTTTTT.

V usage is TRBV3-1 and J usage is TRBJ2-3; possibly TRBD1 for D (5 bases). The CDR3 is made up of 14 amino acids. The V gene's germline CDR1 is LGHDT and CDR2 YNNKEL (reference sequence). The V end lost 4 bases, the J end lost 3 bases, and 11 bases lay between the germline ends. CDR3 sequence reads: CASSLLRQTDTQYF. The CDR3 DNA reads as TGTGCCAGCAGCCTCTTACGACAGACAGATACGCAGTATTTT.

In its sample, this clonotype was seen many times. V usage is TRBV7-9 and J usage is TRBJ2-1; TRBD2 might be the D (6 bases). Trimming removed 2 bases at V and 3 bases at J, with 8 bases between. From germline, CDR1 is SEHNR and CDR2 FQNEAQ (reference sequence). CDR3 length: 14 amino acids. CDR3 sequence: CASSLQGLYNEQFF. CDR3 sequence (DNA): TGTGCCAGCAGCTTACAGGGACTCTACAATGAGCAGTTCTTC.

This chain uses TRBV6-2 or TRBV6-3 with TRBJ2-1; D gene uncertain. The CDR3 extends over 14 amino acids. Between the trimmed V and J ends, which lost 5 bases and 2 bases, there was a span of 10 bases. The germline gives CDR1 MNHEY, CDR2 SVGEGT. The CDR3, as DNA: TGTGCCAGCAGTGCCTTTCGGGCCTACAATGAGCAGTTCTTC. Its protein is CASSAFRAYNEQFF.

The sample holds a few counts of this clonotype. This sequence joins TRBV27 and TRBJ1-2; no clear D gene. The germline gives CDR1 MNHEY, CDR2 SMNVEV (reference sequence). This CDR3 is 13 amino acids long. V dropped 2 bases and J dropped 4 bases, with 8 bases sitting between them. The CDR3 is CASSLHNSYGYTF. Written as DNA, the CDR3 is TGTGCCAGCAGTTTACACAACTCCTATGGCTACACCTTC.

This clonotype was found a few times. This sequence joins TRBV20-1 and TRBJ2-1; D perhaps matches TRBD2 (6 bases). The CDR3 is made up of 13 amino acids. Germline V CDR1 and CDR2: DFQATT, SNEGSKA (reference sequence). The V end was cut by 2 bases, the J end by 5 bases, with 10 bases between. Written as DNA, the CDR3 is TGCAGTGCTAGATACGGGGGAGACAATGAGCAGTTCTTC. This codes for CSARYGGDNEQFF.

This clonotype was detected many times. This chain uses TRBV30 with TRBJ1-5; a possible D gene is TRBD1 (6 bases). CDR1 is GTSNPN and CDR2 is SVGIG in the germline V gene (reference sequence). CDR3 length: 16 residues. V was clipped by 0 bases and J by 1 base, with 13 bases between them. The CDR3 sequence is CAWSVLSGASNQPQHF. CDR3 DNA sequence: TGTGCCTGGAGTGTACTGTCGGGGGCGAGCAATCAGCCCCAGCATTTT. The whole variable domain, remainder taken from reference TRBV30 and TRBJ1-5, is SQTIHQWPATLVQPVGSPLSLECTVEGTSNPNLYWYRQAAGRGLQLLFYSVGIGQISSEVPQNLSASRPQDRQFILSSKKLLLSDSGFYLCAWSVLSGASNQPQHFGDGTRLSIL.